This T cell receptor (beta chain) was sequenced for a study of identical twins. The trim removed 1 base at V and 4 bases at J, leaving 11 bases unmatched. The CDR3 sequence is 18 residues long. The germline V gene has CDR1 LGHDT and CDR2 YNNKEL (reference sequence). MiXCR, applied by TCRdb to the 5' RACE reads, yields one record per CDR3 protein. This table has more than 350,000 distinct CDR3 sequences, approximately 8.7% appearing once. Sequences were obtained from naive T cells sorted from blood. V is TRBV3-1 and J is TRBJ2-3; the match to TRBD2 covers 10 bases. The sequence was collected from a woman aged 45-65 years in good health. In nucleotides, the CDR3 is TGTGCCAGCAGCCAAGTTCGTCTAGCGGGAGTTTCAGCAGATACGCAGTATTTT. Its protein is CASSQVRLAGVSADTQYF.